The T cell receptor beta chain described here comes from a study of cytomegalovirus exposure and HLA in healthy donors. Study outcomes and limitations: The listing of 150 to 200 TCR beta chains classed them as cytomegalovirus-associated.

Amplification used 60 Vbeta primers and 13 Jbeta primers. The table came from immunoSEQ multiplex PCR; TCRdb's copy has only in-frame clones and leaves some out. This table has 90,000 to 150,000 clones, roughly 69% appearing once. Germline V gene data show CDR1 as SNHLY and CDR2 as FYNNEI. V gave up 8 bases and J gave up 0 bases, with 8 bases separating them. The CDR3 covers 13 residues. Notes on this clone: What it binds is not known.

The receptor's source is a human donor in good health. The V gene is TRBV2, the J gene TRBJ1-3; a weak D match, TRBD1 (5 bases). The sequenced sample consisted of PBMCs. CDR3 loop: CASATDSGNTIYF. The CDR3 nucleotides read TGTGCCAGCGCGACAGACTCTGGAAACACCATATATTTT.